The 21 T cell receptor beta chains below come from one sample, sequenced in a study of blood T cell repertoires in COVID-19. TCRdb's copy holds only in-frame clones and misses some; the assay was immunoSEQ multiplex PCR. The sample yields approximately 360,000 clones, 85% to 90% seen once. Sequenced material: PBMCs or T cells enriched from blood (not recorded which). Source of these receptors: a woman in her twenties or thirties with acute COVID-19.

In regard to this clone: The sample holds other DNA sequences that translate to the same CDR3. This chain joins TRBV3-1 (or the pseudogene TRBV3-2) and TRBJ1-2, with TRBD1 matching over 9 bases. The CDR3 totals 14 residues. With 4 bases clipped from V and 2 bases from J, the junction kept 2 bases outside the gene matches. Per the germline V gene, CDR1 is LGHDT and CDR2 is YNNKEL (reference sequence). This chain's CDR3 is CASSRTGENYGYTF. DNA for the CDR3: TGTGCCAGCAGCCGGACAGGGGAAAACTATGGCTACACCTTC.

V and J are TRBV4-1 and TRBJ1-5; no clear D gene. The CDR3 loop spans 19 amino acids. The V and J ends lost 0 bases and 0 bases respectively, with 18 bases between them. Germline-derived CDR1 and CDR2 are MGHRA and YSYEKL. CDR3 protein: CASSQDPPTGLGSNQPQHF. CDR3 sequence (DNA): TGCGCCAGCAGCCAAGATCCCCCGACGGGTTTAGGTAGCAATCAGCCCCAGCATTTT.

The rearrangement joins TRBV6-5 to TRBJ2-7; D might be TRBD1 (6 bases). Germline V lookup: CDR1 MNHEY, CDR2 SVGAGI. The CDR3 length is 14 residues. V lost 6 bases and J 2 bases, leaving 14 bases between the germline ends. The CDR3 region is CASSPTGPPYEQYF. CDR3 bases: TGTGCCAGCAGCCCGACAGGACCTCCCTACGAGCAGTACTTC.

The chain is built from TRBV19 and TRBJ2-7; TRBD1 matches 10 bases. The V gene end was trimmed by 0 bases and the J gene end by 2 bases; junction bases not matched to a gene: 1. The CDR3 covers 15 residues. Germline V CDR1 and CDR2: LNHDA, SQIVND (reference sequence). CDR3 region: CASSIEGTGAYEQYF. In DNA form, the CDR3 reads TGTGCCAGTAGTATAGAGGGGACAGGGGCCTACGAGCAGTACTTC.

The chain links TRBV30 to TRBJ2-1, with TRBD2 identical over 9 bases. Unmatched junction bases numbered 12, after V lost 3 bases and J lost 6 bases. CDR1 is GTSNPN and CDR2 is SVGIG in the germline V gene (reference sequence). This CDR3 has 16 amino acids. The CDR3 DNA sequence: TGTGCCTGGAGGCCGCAATGGGGCGGGGGGGTCAATGAGCAGTTCTTC. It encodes CAWRPQWGGGVNEQFF.

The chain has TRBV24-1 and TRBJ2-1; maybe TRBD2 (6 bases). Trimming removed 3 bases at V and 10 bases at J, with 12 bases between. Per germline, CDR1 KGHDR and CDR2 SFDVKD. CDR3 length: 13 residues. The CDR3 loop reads CATSDADYREQFF. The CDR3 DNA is TGTGCCACCAGTGATGCGGACTACCGAGAGCAGTTCTTC.

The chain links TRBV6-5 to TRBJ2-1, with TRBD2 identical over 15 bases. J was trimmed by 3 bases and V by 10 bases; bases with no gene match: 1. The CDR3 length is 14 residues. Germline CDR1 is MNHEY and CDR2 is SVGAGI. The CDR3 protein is CATGLAGGYNEQFF. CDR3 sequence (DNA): TGTGCCACGGGACTAGCGGGGGGCTACAATGAGCAGTTCTTC.

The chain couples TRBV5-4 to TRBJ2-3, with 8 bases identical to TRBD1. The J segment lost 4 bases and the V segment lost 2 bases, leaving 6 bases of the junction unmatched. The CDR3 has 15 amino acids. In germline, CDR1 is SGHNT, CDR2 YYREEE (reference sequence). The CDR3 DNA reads TGTGCCAGCAGCTTATACGGACAGGGACCAGATACGCAGTATTTT. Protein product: CASSLYGQGPDTQYF. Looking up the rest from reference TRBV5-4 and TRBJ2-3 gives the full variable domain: ETGVTQSPTHLIKTRGQQVTLRCSSQSGHNTVSWYQQALGQGPQFIFQYYREEENGRGNFPPRFSGLQFPNYSSELNVNALELDDSALYLCASSLYGQGPDTQYFGPGTRLTVL.

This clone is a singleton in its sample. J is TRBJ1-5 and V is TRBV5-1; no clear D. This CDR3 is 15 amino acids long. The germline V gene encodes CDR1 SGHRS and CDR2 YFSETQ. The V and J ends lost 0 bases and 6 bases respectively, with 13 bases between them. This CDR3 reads CASSLDGLGTQPQHF. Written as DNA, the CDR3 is TGCGCCAGCAGCTTGGACGGCCTGGGCACTCAGCCCCAGCATTTT.

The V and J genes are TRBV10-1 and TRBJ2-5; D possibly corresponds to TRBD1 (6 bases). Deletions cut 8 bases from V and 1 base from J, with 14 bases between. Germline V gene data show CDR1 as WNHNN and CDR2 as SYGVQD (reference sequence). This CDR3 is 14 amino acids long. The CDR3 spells CASGSGAPQETQYF. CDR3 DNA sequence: TGCGCCAGCGGATCAGGGGCACCCCAAGAGACCCAGTACTTC.

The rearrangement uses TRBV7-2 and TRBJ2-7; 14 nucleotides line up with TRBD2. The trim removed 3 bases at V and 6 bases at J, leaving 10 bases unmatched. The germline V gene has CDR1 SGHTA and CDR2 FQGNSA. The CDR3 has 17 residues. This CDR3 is CASSLGLAGALGSEQYF. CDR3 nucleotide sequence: TGTGCCAGCAGCTTGGGACTAGCGGGGGCCCTGGGCAGCGAGCAGTACTTC.

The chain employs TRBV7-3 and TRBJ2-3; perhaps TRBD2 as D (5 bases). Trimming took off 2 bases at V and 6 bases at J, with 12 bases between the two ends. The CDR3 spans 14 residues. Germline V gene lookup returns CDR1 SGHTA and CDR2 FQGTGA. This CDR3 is CASSLLPSWDTQYF. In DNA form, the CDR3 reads TGTGCCAGCAGCTTACTGCCTAGCTGGGATACGCAGTATTTT.

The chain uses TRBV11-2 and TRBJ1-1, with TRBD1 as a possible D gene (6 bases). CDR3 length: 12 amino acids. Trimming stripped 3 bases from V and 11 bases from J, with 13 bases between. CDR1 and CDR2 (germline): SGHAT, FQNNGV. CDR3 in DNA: TGTGCCAGCAGCTTTAGAGGGCAGGGGGCTTTCTTT. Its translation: CASSFRGQGAFF.

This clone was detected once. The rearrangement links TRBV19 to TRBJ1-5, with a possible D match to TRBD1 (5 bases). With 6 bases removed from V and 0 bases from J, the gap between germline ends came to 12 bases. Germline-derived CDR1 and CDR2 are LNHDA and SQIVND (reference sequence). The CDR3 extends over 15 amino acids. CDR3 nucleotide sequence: TGTGCCAGTAGCCTCGGACACAATAGCAATCAGCCCCAGCATTTT. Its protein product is CASSLGHNSNQPQHF.

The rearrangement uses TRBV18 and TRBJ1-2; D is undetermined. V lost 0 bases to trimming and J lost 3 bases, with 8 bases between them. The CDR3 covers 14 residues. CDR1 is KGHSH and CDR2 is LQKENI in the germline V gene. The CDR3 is CASSPPPLDYGYTF. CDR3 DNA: TGTGCCAGCTCACCACCCCCCCTCGACTATGGCTACACCTTC.

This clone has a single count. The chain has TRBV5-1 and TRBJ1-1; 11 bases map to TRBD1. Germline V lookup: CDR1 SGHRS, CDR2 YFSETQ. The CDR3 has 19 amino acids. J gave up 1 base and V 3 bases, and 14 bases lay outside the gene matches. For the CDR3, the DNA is TGCGCCAGCAGCTCGAACTTCCGGGACAGGGGGTATACGAACACTGAAGCTTTCTTT. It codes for CASSSNFRDRGYTNTEAFF.

CDR3 loop: CASSSGTGVPSPAGYTF. In DNA, the CDR3 is TGCGCCAGCAGCTCCGGGACAGGGGTCCCCTCCCCGGCTGGCTACACCTTC. The chain recombines TRBV5-1 with TRBJ1-2; 10 nucleotides align to TRBD1. CDR1 SGHRS and CDR2 YFSETQ come from the germline V gene. The CDR3 spans 17 residues. Trimming cost V 3 bases and J 7 bases; bases outside gene matches: 15.

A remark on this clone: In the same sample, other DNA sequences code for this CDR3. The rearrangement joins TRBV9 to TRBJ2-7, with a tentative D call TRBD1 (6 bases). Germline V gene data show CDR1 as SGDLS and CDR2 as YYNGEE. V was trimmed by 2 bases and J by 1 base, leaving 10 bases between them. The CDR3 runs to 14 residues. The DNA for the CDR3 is TGTGCCAGCAGCGTCGGACAGAGTTCCTACGAGCAGTACTTC. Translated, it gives CASSVGQSSYEQYF.

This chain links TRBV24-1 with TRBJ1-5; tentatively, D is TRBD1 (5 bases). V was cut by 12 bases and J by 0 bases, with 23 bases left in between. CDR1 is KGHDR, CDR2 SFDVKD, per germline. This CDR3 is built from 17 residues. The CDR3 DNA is TGTGCCCCTTGGACCGGAAAGGGGCCCTATAGCAATCAGCCCCAGCATTTT. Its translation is CAPWTGKGPYSNQPQHF.

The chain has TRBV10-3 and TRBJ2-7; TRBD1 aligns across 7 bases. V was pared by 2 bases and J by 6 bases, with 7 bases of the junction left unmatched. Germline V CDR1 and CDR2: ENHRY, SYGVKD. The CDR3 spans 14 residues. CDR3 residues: CAISEDTGVSEQYF. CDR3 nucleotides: TGTGCCATCAGTGAGGATACAGGGGTTTCCGAGCAGTACTTC.

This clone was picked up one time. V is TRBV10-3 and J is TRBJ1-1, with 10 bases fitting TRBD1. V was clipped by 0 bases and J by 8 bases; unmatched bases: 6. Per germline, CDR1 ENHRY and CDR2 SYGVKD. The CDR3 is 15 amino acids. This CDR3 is CAISESPTGGEEAFF. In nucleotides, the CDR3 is TGTGCCATCAGTGAGTCCCCGACAGGGGGCGAAGAAGCTTTCTTT.